One and the same sample provided the 26 T cell receptor beta chains below, sequenced in a study of shared clonotypes between healthy human individuals. Produced via immunoSEQ multiplex PCR; TCRdb's table is partial and in-frame only. This sample carries about 960,000 clones, 70% to 85% of them seen once, and the ten largest clones take over 1.3%. Specimen: memory CD4+ T cells sorted from blood. The subset here: CD45RA-negative fraction. These receptors were obtained from a man aged 18 to 29 in good health.

The chain employs TRBV7-6 and TRBJ2-5; 7 bases agree with TRBD1. The germline CDR1 and CDR2 sequences are SGHVS and FNYEAQ. CDR3 length equals 17 residues. V lost 2 bases to trimming and J lost 3 bases; unmatched junction nucleotides: 12. The CDR3 loop reads CASSLFGGQASEETQYF. CDR3 nucleotides: TGTGCCAGCAGCTTATTCGGAGGACAGGCCTCGGAAGAGACCCAGTACTTC. The full variable domain, with the rest looked up from reference TRBV7-6 and TRBJ2-5, is GAGVSQSPRYKVTKRGQDVALRCDPISGHVSLYWYRQALGQGPEFLTYFNYEAQQDKSGLPNDRFSAERPEGSISTLTIQRTEQRDSAMYRCASSLFGGQASEETQYFGPGTRLLVL.

The chain carries TRBV27 and TRBJ2-7; 11 bases are a match to TRBD1. Germline CDR1 MNHEY, CDR2 SMNVEV (reference sequence). With V trimmed by 2 bases and J by 0 bases, 9 bases remained unmatched. The CDR3 has 18 amino acids. CDR3 sequence: CASSLRGTGGGRSYEQYF. As DNA, the CDR3 is TGTGCCAGCAGTTTACGAGGGACAGGGGGGGGCCGCTCCTACGAGCAGTACTTC.

The CDR3 sequence: CASSGEENTEAFF. The CDR3 bases are TGCGCCAGCAGTGGTGAGGAGAACACTGAAGCTTTCTTT. The chain is built from TRBV10-1 and TRBJ1-1, with D hard to call. This CDR3 contains 13 residues. CDR1 and CDR2 (germline): WNHNN, SYGVQD (reference sequence). Trimming took 4 bases from V and 1 from J, leaving 7 bases between them.

The chain recombines TRBV5-4 with TRBJ2-2; D gene uncertain. Germline assignment: CDR1 SGHNT and CDR2 YYREEE (reference sequence). This CDR3 region has 15 residues. Between the trimmed V and J ends, which lost 0 bases and 4 bases, there was a span of 10 bases. CDR3 protein: CASSLGQVSTGELFF. Here the CDR3 DNA reads TGTGCCAGCAGCTTGGGGCAGGTTTCCACCGGGGAGCTGTTTTTT.

This clone was seen a few times. This chain joins TRBV11-1 and TRBJ1-2; 8 bases match TRBD1. Germline values: CDR1 SGHAT, CDR2 FQDESV (reference sequence). The CDR3 spans 17 residues. Trimming removed 5 bases from V and 1 base from J; junction bases left unmatched: 12. The CDR3 DNA follows: TGTGCCAGCAGCCCGCTAGTTTCCAGGGGGCGTAACTATGGCTACACCTTC. This translates into CASSPLVSRGRNYGYTF.

The J gene is TRBJ1-5, the V gene TRBV5-1, with 9 bases aligning to TRBD1. V gave up 0 bases and J gave up 6 bases; unmatched junction bases: 4. The CDR3 is 15 amino acids. CDR1 SGHRS and CDR2 YFSETQ come from the germline V gene. This CDR3 is CASSLGTGAGQPQHF. The CDR3 DNA reads TGCGCCAGCAGCTTGGGGACAGGGGCTGGTCAGCCCCAGCATTTT.

The chain uses TRBV6-5 and TRBJ1-5; the D gene is possibly TRBD1 (6 bases). Trimming took 4 bases from V and 3 from J, leaving 13 bases between them. The CDR3 is 15 amino acids. The V gene's germline CDR1 is MNHEY and CDR2 SVGAGI. The CDR3 sequence: CASSFTTGSNQPQHF. CDR3 coding DNA: TGTGCCAGCAGTTTCACGACAGGATCCAATCAGCCCCAGCATTTT.

This chain joins TRBV6-5 and TRBJ2-7, with TRBD1 matching over 9 bases. CDR3 length equals 15 residues. With V trimmed by 0 bases and J by 6 bases, 6 bases remained unmatched. CDR1 and CDR2 from the germline V gene are MNHEY and SVGAGI. The CDR3 DNA follows: TGTGCCAGCAGTTACTCAGGGACAGGGCCGCGCGAGCAGTACTTC. Translating it yields CASSYSGTGPREQYF.

This clone was observed a few times. CDR3 protein: CASSYGGQGRDNEAFF. As DNA, the CDR3 is TGTGCCAGCAGTTACGGGGGACAGGGGCGGGACAATGAAGCTTTCTTT. The chain uses TRBV6-5 and TRBJ1-1; 10 bases match TRBD1. The CDR3 loop spans 16 amino acids. The V segment lost 2 bases and the J segment 7 bases; nucleotides outside the gene matches: 10. Germline assignment: CDR1 MNHEY and CDR2 SVGAGI.

The table lists this clone with a few counts. The chain is built from TRBV28 and TRBJ1-5; D is unclear. This CDR3 is built from 12 residues. Germline loops: CDR1 MDHEN, CDR2 SYDVKM. The V and J ends lost 2 bases and 6 bases respectively, with 5 bases between them. The chain's CDR3 is CASSLEGQPQHF. In DNA form, the CDR3 reads TGTGCCAGCAGTTTAGAGGGTCAGCCCCAGCATTTT.

This chain joins TRBV7-8 and TRBJ2-5, with 7 nucleotides matching TRBD2. Per germline, CDR1 SGHVS and CDR2 FQNEAQ. The CDR3 spans 14 residues. V shed 2 bases and J 3 bases; nucleotides not matched to a gene: 3. The CDR3: CASSLSRGEETQYF. Here the CDR3 DNA reads TGTGCCAGCAGCTTAAGCCGGGGGGAAGAGACCCAGTACTTC.

This clone has only a few counts. CDR3 DNA sequence: TGTGCCAGCAGCGTAGCTGTAGGGGTCGCTGAAGCTTTCTTT. It encodes CASSVAVGVAEAFF. The rearrangement links TRBV9 to TRBJ1-1; D might be TRBD1 (5 bases). CDR1 and CDR2 (germline): SGDLS, YYNGEE. V was cut by 0 bases and J by 6 bases, with 12 bases left in between. The CDR3 is made up of 14 amino acids.

This clone has more than one count but fewer than ten. The CDR3 DNA reads TGTGCCAGCAGCTTAGTGTTGGCTAGCGGGTCCCAAGAGACCCAGTACTTC. It yields the protein CASSLVLASGSQETQYF. The V and J genes are TRBV11-2 and TRBJ2-5; 8 bases are shared with TRBD2. Germline V gives CDR1 SGHAT, CDR2 FQNNGV. Trimming removed 1 base from V and 1 base from J; junction bases left unmatched: 8. The CDR3 has 17 residues.

The rearrangement joins TRBV7-9 to TRBJ1-4; maybe TRBD1 (5 bases). The germline V gene has CDR1 SEHNR and CDR2 FQNEAQ (reference sequence). V lost 5 bases and J 5 bases, leaving 15 bases between the germline ends. This CDR3 contains 15 residues. The CDR3 nucleotides are TGTGCCAGCAGCGAAACCGGGACGGTGAATGAAAAACTGTTTTTT. Protein sequence: CASSETGTVNEKLFF.

J is TRBJ1-2 and V is TRBV5-1; 10 nucleotides agree with TRBD1. CDR1 is SGHRS, CDR2 YFSETQ, per germline. The length of the CDR3 is 16 residues. Trimming cost V 2 bases and J 7 bases; bases outside gene matches: 11. CDR3 sequence: CASSLPGQGKRSGYTF. Here the CDR3 DNA reads TGCGCCAGCAGCTTACCGGGACAGGGGAAGAGGAGTGGCTACACCTTC. Full variable domain (outside the CDR3, taken from reference TRBV5-1 and TRBJ1-2): KAGVTQTPRYLIKTRGQQVTLSCSPISGHRSVSWYQQTPGQGLQFLFEYFSETQRNKGNFPGRFSGRQFSNSRSEMNVSTLELGDSALYLCASSLPGQGKRSGYTFGSGTRLTVV.

This chain links TRBV2 with TRBJ1-2, with 7 nucleotides matching TRBD1. CDR3 size: 13 residues. The germline V gene has CDR1 SNHLY and CDR2 FYNNEI. The V and J ends lost 5 bases and 8 bases, in that order; junction bases with no gene match: 8. The CDR3 DNA reads as TGTGCCAGCAGTACCGGGACAGCCAAAGGCTACACCTTC. This codes for CASSTGTAKGYTF.

The chain couples TRBV11-2 to TRBJ1-2; 7 nucleotides agree with TRBD1. J lost 4 bases, V lost 5 bases, and 4 bases had no gene match. Per the germline V gene, CDR1 is SGHAT and CDR2 is FQNNGV. CDR3 length equals 13 residues. In DNA form, the CDR3 reads TGTGCCAGCAGCGAACAGGGGAGCTATGGCTACACCTTC. Translated, it gives CASSEQGSYGYTF.

CDR3 sequence (DNA): TGTGCCAGCAGTGAAGACTGGACGGTAGCCAAAAACATTCAGTACTTC. As protein: CASSEDWTVAKNIQYF. This sequence joins TRBV6-1 and TRBJ2-4; the D is unclear. V gave up 1 base and J gave up 0 bases, with 10 bases separating them. This CDR3 spans 16 amino acids. Germline V gene sequence: CDR1 MNHNS, CDR2 SASEGT.

This clone appeared a few times. This sequence joins TRBV7-8 and TRBJ1-5, with 7 bases aligning to TRBD1. The CDR3 covers 17 residues. Trimming took 5 bases from V and 7 from J; bases not matched to a gene: 17. Germline V gene data show CDR1 as SGHVS and CDR2 as FQNEAQ. The CDR3 DNA reads TGTGCCAGCAGCCCAGGGGGAGCAGATCGTATAGGACAGCCCCAGCATTTT. It codes for CASSPGGADRIGQPQHF.

V and J are TRBV19 and TRBJ1-1; D might be TRBD1 (5 bases). Germline V gives CDR1 LNHDA, CDR2 SQIVND (reference sequence). V was pared by 7 bases and J by 0 bases, with 12 bases between. This CDR3 spans 14 amino acids. The CDR3 region has the DNA TGTGCCAGTATGGGGAGGGGTCTGAACACTGAAGCTTTCTTT. Protein: CASMGRGLNTEAFF. Variable domain in full (rest from reference TRBV19 and TRBJ1-1): DGGITQSPKYLFRKEGQNVTLSCEQNLNHDAMYWYRQDPGQGLRLIYYSQIVNDFQKGDIAEGYSVSREKKESFPLTVTSAQKNPTAFYLCASMGRGLNTEAFFGQGTRLTVV.

The rearrangement joins TRBV6-1 to TRBJ1-5; D unclear. V shed 6 bases and J shed 0 bases, with 9 bases lying between them. This CDR3 contains 14 residues. CDR1 is MNHNS, CDR2 SASEGT, per germline. The CDR3, as DNA: TGTGCCAGCAGGGTAAATTATAGCAATCAGCCCCAGCATTTT. It yields the protein CASRVNYSNQPQHF.

This clone was seen a handful of times. The chain carries TRBV5-6 and TRBJ1-1, with a possible D match to TRBD1 (5 bases). V dropped 0 bases and J dropped 6 bases, with 9 bases sitting between them. This CDR3 region has 13 residues. Germline V lookup: CDR1 SGHDT, CDR2 YYEEEE. DNA for the CDR3: TGTGCCAGCAGCTTGGGGGGGTTTTCTGAAGCTTTCTTT. Its protein product is CASSLGGFSEAFF. Combining the CDR3 with reference TRBV5-6 and TRBJ1-1 gives the whole variable domain DAGVTQSPTHLIKTRGQQVTLRCSPKSGHDTVSWYQQALGQGPQFIFQYYEEEERQRGNFPDRFSGHQFPNYSSELNVNALLLGDSALYLCASSLGGFSEAFFGQGTRLTVV.

J is TRBJ1-3 and V is TRBV2; no definite D call. The CDR3 spans 14 residues. V was pared by 4 bases and J by 4 bases, with 11 bases between. Germline values: CDR1 SNHLY, CDR2 FYNNEI. CDR3 DNA: TGTGCCAGCAGTGCCCTAGGGTCGGGAAACACCATATATTTT. Amino acids: CASSALGSGNTIYF.

CDR3 sequence: CASSQVASGTEDTQYF. CDR3 nucleotide sequence: TGCGCCAGCAGCCAAGTGGCTAGCGGGACAGAAGATACGCAGTATTTT. The V and J genes are TRBV4-1 and TRBJ2-3, with 9 bases that match TRBD2. The CDR3 contains 16 residues. The junction had 7 bases not matched to a gene; V was cut back by 1 base and J by 5 bases. The V gene's germline CDR1 is MGHRA and CDR2 YSYEKL.

This clone came up a few times. This chain's CDR3 is CASSAGTGAAVGNTF. Written as DNA, the CDR3 is TGTGCCAGCAGCGCCGGGACAGGGGCCGCAGTGGGCAACACCTTC. V and J are TRBV2 and TRBJ1-2, with 10 positions matching TRBD1. Germline CDR1 reads SNHLY; CDR2 reads FYNNEI. The V gene end was trimmed by 6 bases and the J gene end by 12 bases; junction bases not matched to a gene: 16. The CDR3 runs 15 residues.

This clone was seen more than once but under ten times. The chain joins TRBV14 to TRBJ1-1, with 7 bases aligning to TRBD1. This CDR3 is built from 13 residues. Trimming took 2 bases from V and 10 from J; bases not matched to a gene: 7. Germline CDR1 is SGHDN and CDR2 is FVKESK. The CDR3: CASSQNRGLGAFF. As DNA, the CDR3 is TGTGCCAGCAGCCAAAACAGGGGACTGGGAGCTTTCTTT.